What follows is one TCR beta chain and its context. Antigen: not known. This record belongs to a study of T cell responses to AZD1222 COVID-19 vaccine. General study results and limits: Baseline seropositivity characterized only a handful of AZD1222 recipients. Among the donors, most were white British and more were female, and clonal diversity was possibly underestimated.

The V gene lost 3 bases and the J gene lost 5 bases, with 7 bases spanning the gap. There are 11 residues in the CDR3. Germline V CDR1 and CDR2: SQVTM, ANQGSEA. Assay used: immunoSEQ multiplex PCR; TCRdb lists only in-frame clones, some missing. The sample lists 66,000 or so clones, about 90% occurring once. This receptor was obtained from an adult in good health. Sequencing used peripheral blood, obtained on day 0 of AZD1222 vaccination. V gene TRBV29-1 combines with J gene TRBJ1-1; possible D gene TRBD1, 5 bases. CDR3 in DNA: TGCAGCGTTGAGGGGGGGACTGAAGCTTTCTTT. Its protein is CSVEGGTEAFF.